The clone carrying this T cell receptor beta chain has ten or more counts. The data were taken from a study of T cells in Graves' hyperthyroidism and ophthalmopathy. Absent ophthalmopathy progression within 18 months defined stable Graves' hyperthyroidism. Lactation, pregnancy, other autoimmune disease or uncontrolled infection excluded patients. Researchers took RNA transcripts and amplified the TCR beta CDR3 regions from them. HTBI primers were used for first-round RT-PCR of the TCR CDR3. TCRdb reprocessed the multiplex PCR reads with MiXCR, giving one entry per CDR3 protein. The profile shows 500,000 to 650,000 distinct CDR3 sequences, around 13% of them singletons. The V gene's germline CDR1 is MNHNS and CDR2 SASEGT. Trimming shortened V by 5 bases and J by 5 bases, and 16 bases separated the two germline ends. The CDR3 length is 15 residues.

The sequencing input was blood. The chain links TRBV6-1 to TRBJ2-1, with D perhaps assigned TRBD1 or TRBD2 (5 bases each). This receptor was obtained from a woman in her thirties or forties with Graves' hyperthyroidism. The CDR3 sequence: CASSSGRLIDNEQFF. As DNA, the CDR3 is TGTGCCAGCAGTTCGGGACGGCTAATTGACAATGAGCAGTTCTTC.